This TCR beta chain stems from a study of shared clonotypes between healthy human individuals. Trimming pared 8 bases from V and 3 bases from J, leaving 5 bases between. This CDR3 is built from 10 residues. Assay used: immunoSEQ multiplex PCR; TCRdb lists only in-frame clones, some missing. The table includes just over 2,000,000 clones, roughly 95% detected once. Remarks on this clone: The target antigen is unknown.

Study results and caveats: Genetic and exposure-history diversity was limited by the few donors. Naive subsets typically showed greater estimated richness than memory subsets.

The chain uses TRBV23-1 and TRBJ2-7; D gene unclear. TRBV23-1 is designated an ORF whose function remains uncertain. This clonotype originated in a man aged 18 to 29 in good health. The sample comprised naive CD4+ T cells sorted from blood. Subset described: CD45RA+ positively selected. The CDR3 loop reads CASGFYEQYF. CDR3 nucleotides: TGCGCCAGCGGGTTCTACGAGCAGTACTTC.